This T cell receptor beta chain was captured in a study of cytomegalovirus exposure and HLA in healthy donors. The PCR was carried out with 60 Vbeta primers and 13 Jbeta primers. The data were produced by immunoSEQ multiplex PCR, yet TCRdb's version contains in-frame clones alone and is incomplete. The sample holds 150,000 to 180,000 clones, 70% to 85% seen once. Trimming pared 6 bases from V and 0 bases from J, leaving 11 bases between. The V gene's germline CDR1 is MNHEY and CDR2 SVGAGI. The CDR3 totals 14 residues. The sequencing sample was made of PBMCs. V and J are TRBV6-5 and TRBJ1-1; no reliable D call. The receptor's source is a man aged 25 to 40 in good health and CMV-seronegative. The CDR3, as DNA: TGTGCCAGCAGAAAGAGGAAACTGAACACTGAAGCTTTCTTT. Its protein product is CASRKRKLNTEAFF.